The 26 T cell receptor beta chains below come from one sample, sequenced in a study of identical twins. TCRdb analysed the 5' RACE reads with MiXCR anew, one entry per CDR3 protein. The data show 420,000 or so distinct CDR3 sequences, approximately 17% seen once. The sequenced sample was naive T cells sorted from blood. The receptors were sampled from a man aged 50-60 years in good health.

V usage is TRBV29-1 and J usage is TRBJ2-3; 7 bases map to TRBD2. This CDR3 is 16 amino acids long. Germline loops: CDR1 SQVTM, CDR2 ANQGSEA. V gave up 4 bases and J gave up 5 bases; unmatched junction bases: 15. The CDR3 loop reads CSVGAGVFSLRDTQYF. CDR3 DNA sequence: TGCAGCGTTGGCGCGGGGGTTTTCTCTCTTAGAGATACGCAGTATTTT.

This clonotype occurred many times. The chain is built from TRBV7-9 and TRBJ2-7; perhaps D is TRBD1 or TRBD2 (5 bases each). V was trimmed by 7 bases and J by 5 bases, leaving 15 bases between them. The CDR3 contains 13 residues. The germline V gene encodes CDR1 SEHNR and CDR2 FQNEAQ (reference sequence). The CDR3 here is CASTRGVMNEQYF. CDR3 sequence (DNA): TGTGCCAGCACTAGAGGGGTTATGAACGAGCAGTACTTC.

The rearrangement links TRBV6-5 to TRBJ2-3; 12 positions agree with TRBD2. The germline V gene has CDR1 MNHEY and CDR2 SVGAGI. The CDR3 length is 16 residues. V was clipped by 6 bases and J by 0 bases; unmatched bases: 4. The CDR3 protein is CASRRTSGVSTDTQYF. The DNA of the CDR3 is TGTGCCAGCAGAAGGACTAGCGGGGTGAGCACAGATACGCAGTATTTT.

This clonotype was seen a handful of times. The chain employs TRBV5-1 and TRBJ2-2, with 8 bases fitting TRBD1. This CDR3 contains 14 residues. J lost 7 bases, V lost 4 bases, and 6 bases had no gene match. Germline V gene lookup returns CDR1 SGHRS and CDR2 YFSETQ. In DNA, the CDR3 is TGCGCCAGCAGCCCCCAGGGGGCGGTCGGGGAGCTGTTTTTT. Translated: CASSPQGAVGELFF.

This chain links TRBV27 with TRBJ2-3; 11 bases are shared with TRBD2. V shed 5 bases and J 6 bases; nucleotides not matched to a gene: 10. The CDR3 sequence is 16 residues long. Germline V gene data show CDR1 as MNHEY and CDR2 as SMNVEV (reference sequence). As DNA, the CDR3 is TGTGCCAGCAGTAGGAATAGCGGGGGGGCAGGTGATACGCAGTATTTT. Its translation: CASSRNSGGAGDTQYF.

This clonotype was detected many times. The CDR3 DNA is TGCGCCAGCAGCCAGAGACTAGCGGACTACAATGAGCAGTTCTTC. Protein product: CASSQRLADYNEQFF. This chain links TRBV5-1 with TRBJ2-1, with 9 nucleotides matching TRBD2. CDR3 length: 15 amino acids. Germline CDR1 is SGHRS and CDR2 is YFSETQ. The junction had 5 bases not matched to a gene; V was cut back by 4 bases and J by 3 bases.

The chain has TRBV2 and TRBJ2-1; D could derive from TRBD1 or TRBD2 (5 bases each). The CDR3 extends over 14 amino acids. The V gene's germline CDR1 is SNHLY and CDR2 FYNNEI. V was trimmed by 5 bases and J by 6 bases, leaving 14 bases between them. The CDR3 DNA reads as TGTGCCAGCAGTAAAGGGACCTTGGGCAATGAGCAGTTCTTC. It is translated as CASSKGTLGNEQFF.

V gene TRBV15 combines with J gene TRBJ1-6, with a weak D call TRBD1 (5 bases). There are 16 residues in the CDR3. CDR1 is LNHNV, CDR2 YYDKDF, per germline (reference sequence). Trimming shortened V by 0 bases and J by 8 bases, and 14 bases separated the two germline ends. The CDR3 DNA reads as TGTGCCACCAGCAGAGATGCCGGGGGAAGGGATTCACCCCTCCACTTT. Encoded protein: CATSRDAGGRDSPLHF. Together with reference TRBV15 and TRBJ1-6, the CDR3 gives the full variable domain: DAMVIQNPRYQVTQFGKPVTLSCSQTLNHNVMYWYQQKSSQAPKLLFHYYDKDFNNEADTPDNFQSRRPNTSFCFLDIRSPGLGDTAMYLCATSRDAGGRDSPLHFGNGTRLTVT.

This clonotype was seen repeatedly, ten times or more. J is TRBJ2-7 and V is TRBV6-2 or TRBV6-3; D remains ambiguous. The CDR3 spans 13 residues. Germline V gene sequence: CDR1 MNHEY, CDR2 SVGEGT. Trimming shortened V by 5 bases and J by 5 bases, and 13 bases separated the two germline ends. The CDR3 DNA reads TGTGCCAGCAGTGGCCAGGTTGTCAACGAGCAGTACTTC. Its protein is CASSGQVVNEQYF.

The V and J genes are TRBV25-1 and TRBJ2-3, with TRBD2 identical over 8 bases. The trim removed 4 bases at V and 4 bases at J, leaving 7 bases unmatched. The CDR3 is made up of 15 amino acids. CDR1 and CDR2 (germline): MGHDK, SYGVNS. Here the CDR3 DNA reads TGTGCCAGCAGTGGAAGAGCGGGAGAGGCAGATACGCAGTATTTT. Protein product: CASSGRAGEADTQYF.

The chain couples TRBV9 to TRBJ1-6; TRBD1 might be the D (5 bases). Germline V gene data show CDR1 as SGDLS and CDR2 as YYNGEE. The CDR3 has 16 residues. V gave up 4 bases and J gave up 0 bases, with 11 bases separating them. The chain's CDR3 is CASSPGGGSYNSPLHF. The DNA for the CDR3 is TGTGCCAGCAGCCCCGGGGGAGGCTCCTATAATTCACCCCTCCACTTT.

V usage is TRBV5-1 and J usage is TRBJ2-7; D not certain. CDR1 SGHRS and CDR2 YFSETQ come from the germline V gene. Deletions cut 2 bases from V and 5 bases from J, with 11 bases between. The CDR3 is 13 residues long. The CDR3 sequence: CASSLAGFDEQYF. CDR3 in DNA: TGCGCCAGCAGCTTAGCCGGGTTCGACGAGCAGTACTTC.

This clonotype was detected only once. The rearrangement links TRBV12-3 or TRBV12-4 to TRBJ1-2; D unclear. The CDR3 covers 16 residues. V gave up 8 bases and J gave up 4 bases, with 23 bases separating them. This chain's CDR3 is CASPKTAGSALYGYTF. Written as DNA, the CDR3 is TGTGCCAGCCCTAAAACGGCGGGATCCGCGCTCTATGGCTACACCTTC.

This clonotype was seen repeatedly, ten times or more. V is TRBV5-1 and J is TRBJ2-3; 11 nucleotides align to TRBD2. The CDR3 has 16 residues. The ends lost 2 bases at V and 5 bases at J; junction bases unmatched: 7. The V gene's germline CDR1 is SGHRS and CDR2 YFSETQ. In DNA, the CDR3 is TGCGCCAGCAGCTTCACCACTAGCGGGAGAGGAGATACGCAGTATTTT. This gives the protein CASSFTTSGRGDTQYF. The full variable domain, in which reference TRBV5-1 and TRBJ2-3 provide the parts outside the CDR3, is KAGVTQTPRYLIKTRGQQVTLSCSPISGHRSVSWYQQTPGQGLQFLFEYFSETQRNKGNFPGRFSGRQFSNSRSEMNVSTLELGDSALYLCASSFTTSGRGDTQYFGPGTRLTVL.

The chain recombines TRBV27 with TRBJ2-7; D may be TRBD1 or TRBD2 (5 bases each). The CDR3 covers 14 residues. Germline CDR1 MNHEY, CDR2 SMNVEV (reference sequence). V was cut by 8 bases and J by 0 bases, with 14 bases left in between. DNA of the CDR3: TGTGCCAGCGCCGGGGCCCCTTACTCCTACGAGCAGTACTTC. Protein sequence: CASAGAPYSYEQYF.

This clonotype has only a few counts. For the CDR3, the DNA is TGTGCCATTACAACCGGGACAGGGAATTCACCCCTCCACTTT. Its translation: CAITTGTGNSPLHF. The genes are TRBV10-3 and TRBJ1-6; 9 bases align to TRBD1. The trim removed 9 bases at V and 7 bases at J, leaving 7 bases unmatched. Germline loops: CDR1 ENHRY, CDR2 SYGVKD. The CDR3 totals 14 residues.

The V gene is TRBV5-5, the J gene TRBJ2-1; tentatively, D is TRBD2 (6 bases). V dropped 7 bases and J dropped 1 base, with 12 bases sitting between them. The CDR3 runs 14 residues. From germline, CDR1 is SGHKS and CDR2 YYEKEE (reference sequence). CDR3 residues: CASETRGSYNEQFF. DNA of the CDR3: TGTGCCAGCGAAACTCGGGGGTCCTACAATGAGCAGTTCTTC.

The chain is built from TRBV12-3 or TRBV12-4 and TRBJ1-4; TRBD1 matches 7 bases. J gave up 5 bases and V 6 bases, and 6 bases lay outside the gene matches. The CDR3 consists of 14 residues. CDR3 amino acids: CASRGGQKNEKLFF. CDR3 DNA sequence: TGTGCCAGCAGGGGGGGACAGAAGAATGAAAAACTGTTTTTT.

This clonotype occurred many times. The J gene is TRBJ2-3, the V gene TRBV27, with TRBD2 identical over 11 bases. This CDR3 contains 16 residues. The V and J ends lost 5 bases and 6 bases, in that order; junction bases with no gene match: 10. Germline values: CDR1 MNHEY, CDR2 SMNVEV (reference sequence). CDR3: CASSKGLAVSRDTQYF. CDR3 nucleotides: TGTGCCAGCAGTAAGGGACTAGCGGTATCAAGGGATACGCAGTATTTT.

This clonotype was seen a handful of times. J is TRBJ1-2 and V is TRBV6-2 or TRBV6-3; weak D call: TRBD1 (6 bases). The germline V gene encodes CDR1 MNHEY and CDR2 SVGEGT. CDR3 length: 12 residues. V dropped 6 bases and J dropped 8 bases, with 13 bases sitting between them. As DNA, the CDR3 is TGTGCCAGCAGGGTTGGACAGCGGGGCTACACCTTC. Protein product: CASRVGQRGYTF.

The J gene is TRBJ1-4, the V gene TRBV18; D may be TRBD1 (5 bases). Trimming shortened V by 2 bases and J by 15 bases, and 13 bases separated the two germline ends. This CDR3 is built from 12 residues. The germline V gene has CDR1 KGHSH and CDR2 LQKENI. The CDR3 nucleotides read TGTGCCAGCTCACCAGGGACGGACATGGTGTTTTTT. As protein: CASSPGTDMVFF. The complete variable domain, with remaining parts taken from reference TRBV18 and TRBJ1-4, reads NAGVMQNPRHLVRRRGQEARLRCSPMKGHSHVYWYRQLPEEGLKFMVYLQKENIIDESGMPKERFSAEFPKEGPSILRIQQVVRGDSAAYFCASSPGTDMVFFGSGTQLSVL.

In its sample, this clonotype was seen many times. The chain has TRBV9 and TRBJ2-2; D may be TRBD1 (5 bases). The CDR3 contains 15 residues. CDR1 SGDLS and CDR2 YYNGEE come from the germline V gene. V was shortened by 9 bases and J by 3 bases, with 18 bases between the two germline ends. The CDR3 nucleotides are TGTGCCAACAACGGTGGGGCCTGGCACACCGGGGAGCTGTTTTTT. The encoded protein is CANNGGAWHTGELFF. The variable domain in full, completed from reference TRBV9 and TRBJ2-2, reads DSGVTQTPKHLITATGQRVTLRCSPRSGDLSVYWYQQSLDQGLQFLIQYYNGEERAKGNILERFSAQQFPDLHSELNLSSLELGDSALYFCANNGGAWHTGELFFGEGSRLTVL.

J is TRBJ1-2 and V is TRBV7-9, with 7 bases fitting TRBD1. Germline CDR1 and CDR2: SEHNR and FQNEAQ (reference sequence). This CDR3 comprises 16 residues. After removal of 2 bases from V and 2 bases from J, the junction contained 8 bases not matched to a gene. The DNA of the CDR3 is TGTGCCAGCAGCTTAATGACAGGGTGGAGCAACTATGGCTACACCTTC. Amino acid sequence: CASSLMTGWSNYGYTF. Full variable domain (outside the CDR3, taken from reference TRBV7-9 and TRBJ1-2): DTGVSQNPRHKITKRGQNVTFRCDPISEHNRLYWYRQTLGQGPEFLTYFQNEAQLEKSRLLSDRFSAERPKGSFSTLEIQRTEQGDSAMYLCASSLMTGWSNYGYTFGSGTRLTVV.

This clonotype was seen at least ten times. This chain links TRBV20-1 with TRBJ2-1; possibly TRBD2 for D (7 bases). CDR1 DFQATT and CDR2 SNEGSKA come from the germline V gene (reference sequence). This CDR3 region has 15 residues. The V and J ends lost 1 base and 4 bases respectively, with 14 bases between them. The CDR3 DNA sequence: TGCAGTGCTAGAGGGGGGCTAGCGGAGTACAATGAGCAGTTCTTC. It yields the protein CSARGGLAEYNEQFF.

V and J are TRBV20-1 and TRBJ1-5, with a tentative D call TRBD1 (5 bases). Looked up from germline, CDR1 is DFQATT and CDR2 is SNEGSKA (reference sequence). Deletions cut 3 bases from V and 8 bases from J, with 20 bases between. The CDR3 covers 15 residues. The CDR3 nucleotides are TGCAGTGCTAGGTCCGGGACGGTGGGACGGGAGCCCCAGCATTTT. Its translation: CSARSGTVGREPQHF.

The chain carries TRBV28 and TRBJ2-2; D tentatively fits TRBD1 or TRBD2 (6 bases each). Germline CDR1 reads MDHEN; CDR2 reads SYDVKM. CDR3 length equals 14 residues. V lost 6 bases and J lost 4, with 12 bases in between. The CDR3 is CASRGGGGTGELFF. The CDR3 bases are TGTGCCAGCAGAGGAGGGGGTGGCACCGGGGAGCTGTTTTTT.